This T cell receptor beta chain emerged from a study of Ad26.COV2.S vaccination and SARS-CoV-2 variants. Libraries were prepared by immunoSEQ multiplex PCR; TCRdb keeps only in-frame clonotypes and omits some of them. In the table there are 510,000 or so clones, around 90% of which are singletons. This clone was counted once. Sample treatment: some 20 received Ad26.COV2.S at low or high dose, single or two shots; five or six received placebo; per-sample allocation not given. Sampling took place 63 days after the first vaccine or placebo injection. The CDR3 has 12 amino acids. V lost 5 bases, J lost 7 bases, and 11 bases lay in between.

The V and J genes are TRBV12-3 or TRBV12-4 and TRBJ1-1; D is perhaps TRBD1 (5 bases). This clonotype was sampled from a person aged 18-60 years who received the Ad26.COV2.S COVID-19 vaccine or a placebo. The source was peripheral blood, collected in a trial of Ad26.COV2.S vaccine versus placebo. CDR3 region: CASSLRDVEAFF. The CDR3 bases are TGTGCCAGCAGTCTAAGGGACGTTGAAGCTTTCTTT.